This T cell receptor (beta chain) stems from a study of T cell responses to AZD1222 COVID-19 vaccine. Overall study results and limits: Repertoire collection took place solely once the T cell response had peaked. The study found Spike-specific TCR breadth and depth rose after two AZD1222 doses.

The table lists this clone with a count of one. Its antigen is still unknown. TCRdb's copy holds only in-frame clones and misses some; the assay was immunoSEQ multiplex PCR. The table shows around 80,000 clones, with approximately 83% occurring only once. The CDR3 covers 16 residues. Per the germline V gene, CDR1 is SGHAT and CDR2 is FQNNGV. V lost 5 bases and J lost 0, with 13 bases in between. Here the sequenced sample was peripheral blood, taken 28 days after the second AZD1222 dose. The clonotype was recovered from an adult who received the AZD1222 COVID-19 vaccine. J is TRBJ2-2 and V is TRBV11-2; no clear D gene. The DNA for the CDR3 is TGTGCCAGCAGCCAGGCTGGCAGGCCGAACACCGGGGAGCTGTTTTTT. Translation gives CASSQAGRPNTGELFF.